This is a list of T cell receptor beta chains from one sample in a study of early T cells in non-severe SARS-CoV-2 infection. MiXCR, run by TCRdb on the 5' RACE reads, gives a single entry per CDR3 protein. Altogether 75,000 to 100,000 distinct CDR3 sequences are present, 16% being singletons, with the ten largest covering 1.3%. Material for sequencing was whole blood. Source of these receptors: an adult who was a healthcare worker with PCR-confirmed SARS-CoV-2 infection or an uninfected control (not recorded which). Both conserved end residues are part of each CDR3. Fields, in order: CDR3 DNA, CDR3 protein, J gene, D gene, V gene, clone size. A D gene is named only where the DNA matches it firmly. Size tells how often a clone was seen (once, few, many) or the class of an expanded clone, and some rows leave it out.

cdr3_nt: TGTGCCAGCAATTCAGGAGGCTACGAGCAGTACTTC
cdr3_aa: CASNSGGYEQYF
j_call: TRBJ2-7
d_call: NA
v_call: TRBV6-5
clone_size: NA

cdr3_nt: TGTGCCAGCGGGGACACTGAAGCTTTCTTT
cdr3_aa: CASGDTEAFF
j_call: TRBJ1-1
d_call: NA
v_call: TRBV9
clone_size: few

cdr3_nt: TGTGTCAGCAGCCTCCGGTTTGGCAGGCAGTCCGAGCAGTACTTC
cdr3_aa: CVSSLRFGRQSEQYF
j_call: TRBJ2-7
d_call: NA
v_call: TRBV5-5
clone_size: few

cdr3_nt: TGTGCCATCCAGGACGGACCTGAAGCTTTCTTT
cdr3_aa: CAIQDGPEAFF
j_call: TRBJ1-1
d_call: NA
v_call: TRBV12-3/TRBV12-4
clone_size: many

cdr3_nt: TGCAGTGCTAGAAAGGGACGGTTCTACGAGCAGTACTTC
cdr3_aa: CSARKGRFYEQYF
j_call: TRBJ2-7
d_call: NA
v_call: TRBV20-1
clone_size: NA

cdr3_nt: TGTGCCAGCAGTCGGGACAGGGGCAATGAGCAGTTCTTC
cdr3_aa: CASSRDRGNEQFF
j_call: TRBJ2-1
d_call: TRBD1
v_call: TRBV7-2
clone_size: few

cdr3_nt: TGTGCCACCAGTGATTCAGGGGGCTTGTTTTATGAGCAGTTCTTC
cdr3_aa: CATSDSGGLFYEQFF
j_call: TRBJ2-1
d_call: TRBD1
v_call: TRBV24-1
clone_size: NA

cdr3_nt: TGTGCCAGCAGCAAGTTTGGGGCAGAAGTCTCTGGGGCCAACGTCCTGACTTTC
cdr3_aa: CASSKFGAEVSGANVLTF
j_call: TRBJ2-6
d_call: NA
v_call: TRBV21-1
clone_size: few

cdr3_nt: TGCAGCGTTGGTCTACCGAATCAGCCCCAGCATTTT
cdr3_aa: CSVGLPNQPQHF
j_call: TRBJ1-5
d_call: NA
v_call: TRBV29-1
clone_size: NA

cdr3_nt: TGTGCCAGCAGTTACAGGGGGGACGAGCAGTACTTC
cdr3_aa: CASSYRGDEQYF
j_call: TRBJ2-7
d_call: TRBD1
v_call: TRBV11-2
clone_size: NA

cdr3_nt: TGTGCCAGCAGTCCTTACGGGAACACAGATACGCAGTATTTT
cdr3_aa: CASSPYGNTDTQYF
j_call: TRBJ2-3
d_call: NA
v_call: TRBV28
clone_size: many

cdr3_nt: TGTGCTAGCAGCTCTAGCGGGGGAGACCGGGATACGCAGTATTTT
cdr3_aa: CASSSSGGDRDTQYF
j_call: TRBJ2-3
d_call: TRBD2
v_call: TRBV7-7
clone_size: NA

cdr3_nt: TGTGCCAGCAGACCCCAGGGGCCAGAGACCCAGTACTTC
cdr3_aa: CASRPQGPETQYF
j_call: TRBJ2-5
d_call: NA
v_call: TRBV28
clone_size: NA

cdr3_nt: TGCGCCAGCAGCTTGACCGGGACAGGGAACACTGAAGCTTTCTTT
cdr3_aa: CASSLTGTGNTEAFF
j_call: TRBJ1-1
d_call: TRBD1
v_call: TRBV5-1
clone_size: few

cdr3_nt: TGCGCCAGCAGCTTCGGATCGACAGATACGCAGTATTTT
cdr3_aa: CASSFGSTDTQYF
j_call: TRBJ2-3
d_call: NA
v_call: TRBV5-1
clone_size: few

cdr3_nt: TGTGCCAGCAGTCACGGGCTGTGGAGAACCCAACCAGTGGAGACCCAGTACTTC
cdr3_aa: CASSHGLWRTQPVETQYF
j_call: TRBJ2-5
d_call: NA
v_call: TRBV6-5
clone_size: NA

cdr3_nt: TGCAGTGCCCTGGGGGGCACCGGGGAGCTGTTTTTT
cdr3_aa: CSALGGTGELFF
j_call: TRBJ2-2
d_call: NA
v_call: TRBV20-1
clone_size: few